This passage covers 8 T cell receptor beta chains from one sample sequenced in a study of T cells in localized non-small cell lung cancer. Clones were sequenced by immunoSEQ multiplex PCR, and TCRdb holds only the in-frame ones, with some missing. The data show around 64,000 clones, 70% to 90% seen once. Sequenced material: peripheral blood, taken before any cancer treatment. The receptors were gathered from a man aged 35-75 years with stage I squamous cell lung carcinoma.

The V gene is TRBV5-4, the J gene TRBJ1-1; D not certain. The CDR3 length is 16 residues. The V gene's germline CDR1 is SGHNT and CDR2 YYREEE (reference sequence). V was pared by 4 bases and J by 4 bases, with 20 bases between. CDR3 region: CASSPPRWEGGTEAFF. In nucleotides, the CDR3 is TGTGCCAGCAGCCCCCCGAGATGGGAAGGTGGCACTGAAGCTTTCTTT.

V gene TRBV2 combines with J gene TRBJ2-1; no reliable D call. CDR3 length equals 13 residues. The V end lost 3 bases, the J end lost 4 bases, and 7 bases lay between the germline ends. From germline, CDR1 is SNHLY and CDR2 FYNNEI. The CDR3 protein is CASSEGLYNEQFF. The CDR3 DNA reads as TGTGCCAGCAGTGAGGGATTGTACAATGAGCAGTTCTTC.

The rearrangement links TRBV19 to TRBJ1-2; unclear D gene. The CDR3 is 14 amino acids. From germline, CDR1 is LNHDA and CDR2 SQIVND (reference sequence). Trimming removed 7 bases from V and 2 bases from J, with 14 bases in between. CDR3 sequence (DNA): TGTGCCAGTACCCCGGACGGGCAGAACTATGGCTACACCTTC. Translating gives CASTPDGQNYGYTF.

CDR3 amino acids: CASSPEQTWETQYF. The CDR3 nucleotides are TGTGCCAGCAGCCCAGAGCAAACATGGGAGACCCAGTACTTC. The rearrangement joins TRBV7-9 to TRBJ2-5; no clear D. The ends were cut back, 5 bases at V and 5 bases at J, with 15 bases in the middle. From germline, CDR1 is SEHNR and CDR2 FQNEAQ (reference sequence). This CDR3 has 14 residues.

This chain joins TRBV4-3 and TRBJ2-1; the D gene is possibly TRBD2 (6 bases). Germline V lookup: CDR1 LGHNA, CDR2 YSLEER. This CDR3 contains 15 residues. V lost 4 bases and J lost 0, with 10 bases in between. CDR3 DNA: TGCGCCAGCAGCCTTCGGGGGAGCTCCTACAATGAGCAGTTCTTC. Encoded protein: CASSLRGSSYNEQFF.

The genes are TRBV18 and TRBJ2-5; D tentatively fits TRBD1 or TRBD2 (5 bases each). Germline CDR1 is KGHSH and CDR2 is LQKENI. The germline V and J ends were trimmed by 0 bases and 4 bases, with 9 bases remaining between them. The CDR3 has 14 residues. The CDR3, as DNA: TGTGCCAGCTCACCACCGACTGGGGGAGAGACCCAGTACTTC. Protein: CASSPPTGGETQYF.

This sequence joins TRBV2 and TRBJ2-5; TRBD2 aligns across 10 bases. The closer fit of TRBJ2-7 to the DNA end suggests the J call may be wrong. The germline V gene encodes CDR1 SNHLY and CDR2 FYNNEI. This CDR3 spans 15 amino acids. The CDR3 bases are TGTGCCAGCAGTGATGTGTCTAGCGGGAGCTACGAGCAGTACTTC. Encoded protein: CASSDVSSGSYEQYF.

This rearrangement joins TRBV13 to TRBJ2-7; a possible D gene is TRBD2 (5 bases). The CDR3 is 12 residues long. Germline assignment: CDR1 PRHDT and CDR2 FYEKMQ (reference sequence). The V and J ends lost 5 bases and 6 bases respectively, with 11 bases between them. In nucleotides, the CDR3 is TGTGCCAGCAGCCTTTTAGGAGGCGAGCAGTACTTC. Translation gives CASSLLGGEQYF. Full variable domain (remainder filled in from reference TRBV13 and TRBJ2-7): AAGVIQSPRHLIKEKRETATLKCYPIPRHDTVYWYQQGPGQDPQFLISFYEKMQSDKGSIPDRFSAQQFSDYHSELNMSSLELGDSALYFCASSLLGGEQYFGPGTRLTVT.